A selection of T cell receptor beta chains follows, all from one sample in a study of T cell repertoires in cytomegalovirus infection. A single record per CDR3 protein comes from TCRdb applying MiXCR to the reads. The sample contains about 320,000 distinct CDR3 sequences, more than 8% of which appear only once. The specimen sequenced was PBMCs. All receptors derive from a human donor in good health (CMV status not recorded). Some clones in this sample may be carry-over from other donors' samples. Each CDR3 is given with its conserved first and last residue. The D gene is left open where the match is weak. The size entry is marked missing in some rows and otherwise reads once, few, many or a size class.

clone_size	v_call	j_call	d_call	cdr3_nt	cdr3_aa
many	TRBV7-2	TRBJ2-1	.	TGTGCCAGCAGCTTAGGACTAGGGTCCTACAATGAGCAGTTCTTC	CASSLGLGSYNEQFF
.	TRBV24-1	TRBJ2-7	.	TGTGCCACCAGTGCTGGTCCCGAGCAGTACTTC	CATSAGPEQYF
many	TRBV27	TRBJ2-1	.	TGTGCCAGCCACCCGGGGCCCGGAAACCACTACAATGAGCAGTTCTTC	CASHPGPGNHYNEQFF
many	TRBV10-2	TRBJ2-7	.	TGCGCCAGCAGTGAGCCGACAAACAACTACGAGCAGTACTTC	CASSEPTNNYEQYF
few	TRBV5-4	TRBJ2-1	.	TGTGCCAGCAGCTTGGAGGCAGCCCTCTCTGAGCAGTTCTTC	CASSLEAALSEQFF
few	TRBV11-2	TRBJ2-2	TRBD1	TGTGCCAGCAGCTTACACAGGGGAAACACCGGGGAGCTGTTTTTT	CASSLHRGNTGELFF
few	TRBV6-2/TRBV6-3	TRBJ2-1	.	TGTGCCAGCAGCACCGGAGGGAGCGGGTACAATGAGCAGTTCTTC	CASSTGGSGYNEQFF
.	TRBV6-5	TRBJ2-2	TRBD2	TGTGCCAGCAGTCCGGGGGGGCGGAACGGGGAGCTGTTTTTT	CASSPGGRNGELFF
.	TRBV6-5	TRBJ1-2	.	TGTGCCAGCAGTTACTCGGTAGGGGCTAGCTATGGCTACACCTTC	CASSYSVGASYGYTF
few	TRBV2	TRBJ1-6	TRBD1	TGTGCCAGCAGTGAACAACAGGGGGCACGGTCACCCCTCCACTTT	CASSEQQGARSPLHF
.	TRBV15	TRBJ1-2	.	TGTGCCACCAGCAGAGATTTGGCAGATTTGTCTGGCTACACCTTC	CATSRDLADLSGYTF
.	TRBV2	TRBJ1-2	.	TGTGCCAGCAGTGAAGTTCGGGCGGCCCATGGCTACACCTTC	CASSEVRAAHGYTF
few	TRBV6-6	TRBJ2-1	TRBD2	TGTGCCAGCAGTGGGAACGCGGGAGAGACTAGGTACAATGAGCAGTTCTTC	CASSGNAGETRYNEQFF
few	TRBV14	TRBJ1-1	.	TGTGCCAGCAGCCAAGAACCGGGGCTACCTCGGGCTTTCTTT	CASSQEPGLPRAFF